Described below is a single T cell receptor beta chain sequence and its context. This sample is part of a study of beta chain features in type 1 diabetes. The CDR3 has 15 residues. The V gene's germline CDR1 is LGHNT and CDR2 FRNRAP. V was shortened by 6 bases and J by 5 bases, with 18 bases between the two germline ends. The study reverse transcribed the entire isolated RNA, so it sequenced expressed TCRB transcripts. Clones were sequenced by immunoSEQ multiplex PCR, and TCRdb holds only the in-frame ones, with some missing. Of hundreds of thousands of clones listed, 11% to 15% are singletons. Sequencing was done on a sample of central memory CD4+ T cells from blood. The chain couples TRBV12-5 to TRBJ2-3; tentative D call: TRBD2 (6 bases). The receptor's source is a man aged 25 to 45 in good health. This chain's CDR3 is CASGPASAGGDTQYF. The CDR3 coding sequence is TGTGCTAGTGGCCCAGCTAGCGCCGGGGGAGATACGCAGTATTTT.